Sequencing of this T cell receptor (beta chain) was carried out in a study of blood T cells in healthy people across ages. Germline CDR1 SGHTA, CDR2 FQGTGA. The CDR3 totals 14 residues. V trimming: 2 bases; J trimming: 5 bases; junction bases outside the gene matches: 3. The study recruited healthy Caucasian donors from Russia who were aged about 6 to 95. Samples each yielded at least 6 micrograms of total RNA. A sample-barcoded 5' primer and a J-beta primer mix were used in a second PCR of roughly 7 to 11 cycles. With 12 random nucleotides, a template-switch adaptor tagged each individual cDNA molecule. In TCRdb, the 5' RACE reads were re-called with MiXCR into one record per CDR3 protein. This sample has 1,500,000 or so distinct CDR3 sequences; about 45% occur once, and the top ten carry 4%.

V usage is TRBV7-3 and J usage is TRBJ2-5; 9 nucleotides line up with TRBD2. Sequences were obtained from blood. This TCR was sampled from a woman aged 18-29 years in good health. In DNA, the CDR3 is TGTGCCAGCAGCTTAGGCGCGGGAGGGGAGACCCAGTACTTC. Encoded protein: CASSLGAGGETQYF.